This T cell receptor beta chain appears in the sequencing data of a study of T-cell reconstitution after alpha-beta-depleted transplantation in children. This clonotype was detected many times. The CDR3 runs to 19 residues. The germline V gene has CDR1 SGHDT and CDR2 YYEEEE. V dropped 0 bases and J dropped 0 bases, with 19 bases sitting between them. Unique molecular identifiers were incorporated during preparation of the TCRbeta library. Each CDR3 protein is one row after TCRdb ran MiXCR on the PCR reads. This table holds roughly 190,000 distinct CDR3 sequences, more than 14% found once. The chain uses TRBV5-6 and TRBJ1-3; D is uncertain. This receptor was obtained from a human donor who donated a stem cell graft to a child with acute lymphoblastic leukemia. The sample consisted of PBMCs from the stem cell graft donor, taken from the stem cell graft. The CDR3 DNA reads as TGTGCCAGCAGCTTGGACAGATCCGTTTGGGAAAGCTCTGGAAACACCATATATTTT. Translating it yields CASSLDRSVWESSGNTIYF.